This T cell receptor beta chain was obtained from a study of CD8+CD57+ T cells in acquired aplastic anemia. The CDR3 has 14 amino acids. V gave up 4 bases and J gave up 0 bases, with 10 bases separating them. Germline loops: CDR1 SNHLY, CDR2 FYNNEI. Profiling of TCR beta VDJ combinations and CDR3 sequences used genomic DNA as template. TCRdb reprocessed the reads via MiXCR and lists one record per CDR3 protein. This sample carries approximately 81,000 distinct CDR3 sequences, about half of them seen once, and the ten largest clones take approximately 61%. This TCR came from a human donor in good health, serving as a control. The sequencing input was sorted CD4+, CD8+, or CD8+CD57+ T cells (not recorded which) from PBMCs. The chain has TRBV2 and TRBJ2-7; D is unclear. The DNA for the CDR3 is TGTGCCAGCAGTGTTAGTCCGCTCTCCTACGAGCAGTACTTC. Amino acid sequence: CASSVSPLSYEQYF.